This is a list of T cell receptor beta chains from one sample in a study of human T cells and chemical hapten exposure. One entry per CDR3 protein results from TCRdb running MiXCR on the RACE reads. Of 300,000 to 350,000 distinct CDR3 sequences in the sample, 6% to 8.5% were seen once. The material was whole blood, obtained in connection with sensitization to the hapten diphenylcyclopropenone (DPC). The receptors originated from a young woman with alopecia areata. Some clones in this sample may be carry-over from other donors' samples. CDR3s include the opening cysteine and the closing phenylalanine or tryptophan. A D gene is named only where the DNA matches it firmly. Rows give clone size only sometimes, using once, few, many, or a class for an expanded clone.

clone_size d_call j_call v_call cdr3_aa cdr3_nt
many TRBD1 TRBJ1-4 TRBV15 CATSDRDRGGGEKLFF TGTGCCACCAGCGACCGAGACAGGGGTGGGGGTGAAAAACTGTTTTTT
many TRBD2 TRBJ2-7 TRBV29-1 CSAARGLTYEQYF TGCAGCGCTGCGCGGGGGTTGACCTACGAGCAGTACTTC
- - TRBJ2-1 TRBV5-6 CASSLGRARWQFF TGTGCCAGCAGCCTAGGACGGGCACGATGGCAGTTCTTC
many - TRBJ2-7 TRBV15 CATSRDSSAYEQYF TGTGCCACCAGCAGAGACTCATCTGCCTACGAGCAGTACTTC
many - TRBJ2-3 TRBV20-1 CSASFGTSFSTDTQYF TGCAGTGCTAGTTTTGGGACTTCTTTTAGCACAGATACGCAGTATTTT
- - TRBJ2-7 TRBV11-2 CASSTRSRTGSYEQYF TGTGCCAGCAGCACCAGATCCCGAACAGGGTCCTACGAGCAGTACTTC
few - TRBJ2-3 TRBV5-1 CASSLDSITDTQYF TGCGCCAGCAGCTTAGACAGTATAACAGATACGCAGTATTTT
- - TRBJ2-3 TRBV4-3 CASSLVPESTDTQYF TGCGCCAGCAGCCTGGTTCCTGAGAGCACAGATACGCAGTATTTT
many - TRBJ2-5 TRBV6-1 CASNTLREVGETQYF TGTGCCAGCAATACTTTAAGAGAAGTTGGAGAGACCCAGTACTTC
many - TRBJ1-5 TRBV5-6 CASSLVGQPQHF TGTGCCAGCAGTTTAGTGGGTCAGCCCCAGCATTTT
few - TRBJ1-6 TRBV9 CASSVEGQNRALHF TGTGCCAGCAGCGTGGAAGGACAGAATCGAGCCCTCCACTTT
- - TRBJ2-3 TRBV2 CASSQGTTTDTQYF TGTGCCAGCAGCCAAGGAACAACCACAGATACGCAGTATTTT
- - TRBJ2-1 TRBV6-2/TRBV6-3 CASSPRDKSYNEQFF TGTGCCAGCAGTCCCCGGGACAAGTCCTACAATGAGCAGTTCTTC
few - TRBJ1-5 TRBV5-4 CASSLVSGYYSNQPQHF TGTGCCAGCAGCTTGGTGTCGGGTTATTATAGCAATCAGCCCCAGCATTTT
many - TRBJ2-5 TRBV7-7 CASSVGGTKQETQYF TGTGCTAGCAGCGTAGGGGGGACTAAACAAGAGACCCAGTACTTC
- TRBD2 TRBJ2-7 TRBV6-4 CASPGLDEQYF TGTGCCAGCCCGGGACTAGACGAGCAGTACTTC
few - TRBJ1-5 TRBV6-5 CASSAQGSGLHQPQHF TGTGCCAGCAGTGCCCAAGGGTCAGGACTTCATCAGCCCCAGCATTTT
many - TRBJ2-4 TRBV12-3/TRBV12-4 CASSFIGENFKNIQYF TGTGCCAGCAGTTTCATAGGGGAGAATTTTAAAAACATTCAGTACTTC
- - TRBJ2-3 TRBV20-1 CSARVESTDTQYF TGCAGTGCTAGGGTCGAAAGCACAGATACGCAGTATTTT
many - TRBJ2-1 TRBV12-3/TRBV12-4 CASSLTGPLSNEQFF TGTGCCAGCAGTTTGACAGGCCCCCTTAGTAATGAGCAGTTCTTC
few - TRBJ1-2 TRBV29-1 CSVKGEKAGYGYTF TGCAGCGTTAAGGGGGAAAAAGCCGGCTATGGCTACACCTTC
few - TRBJ2-3 TRBV9 CASSVVAGTADTQYF TGTGCCAGCAGCGTAGTGGCGGGGACCGCGGATACGCAGTATTTT
few - TRBJ2-3 TRBV7-2 CASSLDSGRTDTQYF TGTGCCAGCAGCTTAGATTCAGGGCGCACAGATACGCAGTATTTT
many - TRBJ2-5 TRBV7-2 CASRAGTETQYF TGTGCCAGCAGGGCAGGCACAGAGACCCAGTACTTC
- - TRBJ2-5 TRBV15 CATSRGIEETQYF TGTGCCACCAGCAGAGGGATAGAAGAGACCCAGTACTTC
many - TRBJ2-1 TRBV28 CASSTGTRISYNEQFF TGTGCCAGCAGTACCGGGACAAGGATCTCCTACAATGAGCAGTTCTTC
many TRBD2 TRBJ2-5 TRBV28 CASSSSGGAPETQYF TGTGCCAGCAGTTCTAGCGGGGGGGCCCCAGAGACCCAGTACTTC
many - TRBJ2-3 TRBV24-1 CATSPTGGGYTDTQYF TGTGCCACCAGCCCAACGGGGGGCGGATACACAGATACGCAGTATTTT
few - TRBJ2-5 TRBV18 CASSPSRTKETQYF TGTGCCAGCTCACCCAGCAGAACCAAAGAGACCCAGTACTTC
few - TRBJ2-1 TRBV4-1 CASSQMAGTDNEQFF TGCGCCAGCAGCCAAATGGCGGGGACTGACAATGAGCAGTTCTTC
many - TRBJ1-1 TRBV29-1 CSVEEAARYTEAFF TGCAGCGTTGAAGAGGCAGCCAGGTACACTGAAGCTTTCTTT
many TRBD2 TRBJ2-3 TRBV10-3 CAISGPSGEVPTDTQYF TGTGCCATCAGTGGCCCTAGCGGGGAAGTACCCACAGATACGCAGTATTTT
many TRBD2 TRBJ2-5 TRBV20-1 CSASLTVIAGGEETQYF TGCAGTGCTAGCCTCACCGTCATAGCGGGGGGGGAAGAGACCCAGTACTTC
many - TRBJ2-3 TRBV7-9 CASMQEGDTQYF TGTGCCAGCATGCAAGAGGGAGATACGCAGTATTTT
- - TRBJ1-1 TRBV3-1 CASSQVRNRGAFF TGTGCCAGCAGCCAAGTAAGGAACAGAGGTGCTTTCTTT
many TRBD1 TRBJ1-5 TRBV5-6 CASSLFGTGSCSNQPQHF TGTGCCAGCAGCTTGTTCGGGACAGGGAGTTGCAGCAATCAGCCCCAGCATTTT
many - TRBJ1-1 TRBV28 CASSPLRRKVNTEAFF TGTGCCAGCAGTCCACTCCGGCGAAAGGTGAACACTGAAGCTTTCTTT
many - TRBJ2-5 TRBV6-5 CASTEIGGETQYF TGTGCCAGCACCGAGATCGGCGGGGAGACCCAGTACTTC
few TRBD1 TRBJ1-1 TRBV7-3 CASSLRVIDRAAEAFF TGTGCCAGCAGCTTACGGGTTATCGACAGGGCCGCTGAAGCTTTCTTT
many TRBD1 TRBJ2-7 TRBV12-3/TRBV12-4 CASSNLGQSEQYF TGTGCCAGCAGTAACCTGGGACAGTCGGAGCAGTACTTC
many - TRBJ2-3 TRBV6-6 CASSQVESTDTQYF TGTGCCAGCAGCCAGGTCGAGAGCACAGATACGCAGTATTTT
few TRBD2 TRBJ2-2 TRBV7-2 CASSLESVAGGSGELFF TGTGCCAGCAGCTTAGAGTCGGTAGCGGGGGGATCCGGGGAGCTGTTTTTT